This T cell receptor (beta chain) was sequenced during a study of blood T cell repertoires in COVID-19. Study details: T cells, B-cell-depleted T cells, or PBMCs supplied cDNA or gDNA.

The germline V and J ends were trimmed by 5 bases and 3 bases, with 15 bases remaining between them. CDR1 SGHTA and CDR2 FQGNSA come from the germline V gene. The CDR3 is 15 residues long. Measured with immunoSEQ multiplex PCR; TCRdb has only the in-frame clones, and not every one. Of about 74,000 clones listed, around 87% are singletons. This clonotype was sampled from a woman aged 80 or older with active or convalescent COVID-19. The chain combines TRBV7-2 with TRBJ2-3; D might be TRBD2 (7 bases). The source material was peripheral blood. DNA of the CDR3: TGTGCCAGCAGCAGCGGGACCAGGGGAACAGATACGCAGTATTTT. This codes for CASSSGTRGTDTQYF.